This paragraph reports one T cell receptor (beta chain). The antigen remains undetermined. Trimming left V 2 bases short and J 0 bases short, with 10 bases between. Germline V gives CDR1 MNHNY, CDR2 SVGAGI (reference sequence). The CDR3 has 15 amino acids. These data come from a study of T cells in localized non-small cell lung cancer. General study results and limits: Adjacent uninvolved lung tissue had the highest T cell clonality, exceeding tumor.

Produced via immunoSEQ multiplex PCR; TCRdb's table is partial and in-frame only. Altogether around 100,000 clones are present, approximately 90% being singletons, with the ten largest covering 15%. The specimen comprised peripheral blood, sampled before any cancer treatment. J is TRBJ1-2 and V is TRBV6-6, with D hard to call. This sequence was found in a man aged 35-69 years with stage I squamous cell lung carcinoma. CDR3 amino acids: CASSYGQLPNYGYTF. The DNA of the CDR3 is TGTGCCAGCAGTTACGGGCAGCTACCTAACTATGGCTACACCTTC.